The present T cell receptor (beta chain) was sequenced within a study of blood T cells in healthy people across ages. Extraction of total RNA produced a minimum of 5 micrograms from each sample. A J-beta primer mix and a sample-barcoded 5' primer were used in a second PCR of roughly 7 to 12 cycles. TCRdb re-analysed the 5' RACE reads in MiXCR, keeping a single row per CDR3 protein. Found here are some 1.4 million distinct CDR3 sequences, about 43% of them singletons; the top ten hold less than 8%. This CDR3 spans 15 amino acids. Germline-derived CDR1 and CDR2 are SNHLY and FYNNEI. V lost 6 bases to trimming and J lost 1 base, with 10 bases between them.

Sequencing was done on a sample of blood. The receptor comes from a woman aged 18-35 years in good health. The chain recombines TRBV2 with TRBJ2-6, with a tentative D call TRBD2 (6 bases). The CDR3 DNA reads as TGTGCCAGCAGCCCGACTAGATCTGGGGCCAACGTCCTGACTTTC. It is translated as CASSPTRSGANVLTF. Complete variable domain (other parts from reference TRBV2 and TRBJ2-6): EPEVTQTPSHQVTQMGQEVILRCVPISNHLYFYWYRQILGQKVEFLVSFYNNEISEKSEIFDDQFSVERPDGSNFTLKIRSTKLEDSAMYFCASSPTRSGANVLTFGAGSRLTVL.